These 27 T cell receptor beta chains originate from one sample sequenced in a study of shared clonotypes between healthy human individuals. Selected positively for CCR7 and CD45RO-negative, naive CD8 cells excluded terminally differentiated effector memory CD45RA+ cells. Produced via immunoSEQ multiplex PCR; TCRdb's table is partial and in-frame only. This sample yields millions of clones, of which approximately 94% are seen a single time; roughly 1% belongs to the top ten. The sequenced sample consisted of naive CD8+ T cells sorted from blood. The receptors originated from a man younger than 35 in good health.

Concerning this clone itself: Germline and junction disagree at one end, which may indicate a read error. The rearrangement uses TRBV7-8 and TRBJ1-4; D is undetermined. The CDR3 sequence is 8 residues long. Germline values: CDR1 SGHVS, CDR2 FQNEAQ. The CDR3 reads CASTLRFF. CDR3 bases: TGTGCCAGCACCTTAAGGTTTTTT. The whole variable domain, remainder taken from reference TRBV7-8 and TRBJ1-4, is GAGVSQSPRYKVAKRGQDVALRCDPISGHVSLFWYQQALGQGPEFLTYFQNEAQLDKSGLPSDRFFAERPEGSVSTLKIQRTQQEDSAVYLCASTLRFFGSGTQLSVL.

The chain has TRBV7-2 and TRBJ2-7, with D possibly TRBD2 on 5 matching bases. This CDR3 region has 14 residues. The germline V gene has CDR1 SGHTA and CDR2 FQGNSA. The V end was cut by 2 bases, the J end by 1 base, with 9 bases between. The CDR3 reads CASSLMGSSYEQYF. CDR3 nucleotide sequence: TGTGCCAGCAGCTTAATGGGGAGTTCCTACGAGCAGTACTTC.

For the CDR3, the DNA is TGCGCCAGCAGCCTCTCACACTCCTACGAGCAGTACTTC. This sequence encodes CASSLSHSYEQYF. The chain carries TRBV4-1 and TRBJ2-7; no firm D call. Germline CDR1 and CDR2: MGHRA and YSYEKL. V dropped 4 bases and J dropped 0 bases, with 7 bases sitting between them. The length of the CDR3 is 13 residues.

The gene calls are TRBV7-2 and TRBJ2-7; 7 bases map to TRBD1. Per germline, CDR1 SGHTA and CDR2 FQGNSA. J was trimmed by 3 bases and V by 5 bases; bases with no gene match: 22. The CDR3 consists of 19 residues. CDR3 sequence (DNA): TGTGCCAGCAGCCAAAGGGTAGGGGGCCTGACCCCCTACGACTACGAGCAGTACTTC. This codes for CASSQRVGGLTPYDYEQYF.

The CDR3 DNA reads TGTGCCAGCAGCGCCGACGGGGGTAGGACCGGGGAGCTGTTTTTT. Its translation: CASSADGGRTGELFF. The V call is TRBV7-2, the J call TRBJ2-2; D may be TRBD2 (6 bases). Germline loops: CDR1 SGHTA, CDR2 FQGNSA. The CDR3 is 15 amino acids. Trimming removed 5 bases from V and 5 bases from J, with 15 bases in between.

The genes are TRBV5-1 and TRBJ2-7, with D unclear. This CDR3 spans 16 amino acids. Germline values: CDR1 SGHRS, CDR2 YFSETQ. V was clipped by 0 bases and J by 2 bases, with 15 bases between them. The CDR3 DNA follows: TGCGCCAGCAGCTTGGCGCCGACGGCGTTTACCTACGAGCAGTACTTC. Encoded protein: CASSLAPTAFTYEQYF.

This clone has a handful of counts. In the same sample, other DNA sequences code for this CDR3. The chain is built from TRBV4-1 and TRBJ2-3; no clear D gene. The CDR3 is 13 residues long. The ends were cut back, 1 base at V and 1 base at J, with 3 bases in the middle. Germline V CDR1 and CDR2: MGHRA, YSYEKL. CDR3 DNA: TGCGCCAGCAGCCAAGTCGGCACAGATACGCAGTATTTT. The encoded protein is CASSQVGTDTQYF.

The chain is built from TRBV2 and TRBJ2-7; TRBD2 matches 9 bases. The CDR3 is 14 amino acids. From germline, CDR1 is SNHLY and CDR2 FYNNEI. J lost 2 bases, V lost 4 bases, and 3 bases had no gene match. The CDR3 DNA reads TGTGCCAGCAGTGTAGCGGGAGAGACCTACGAGCAGTACTTC. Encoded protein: CASSVAGETYEQYF.

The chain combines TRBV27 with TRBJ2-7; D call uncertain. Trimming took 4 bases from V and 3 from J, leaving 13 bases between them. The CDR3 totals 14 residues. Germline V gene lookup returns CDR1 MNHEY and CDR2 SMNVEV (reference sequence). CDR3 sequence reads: CASSSANFDYEQYF. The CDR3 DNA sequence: TGTGCCAGCAGTTCCGCGAACTTTGACTACGAGCAGTACTTC.

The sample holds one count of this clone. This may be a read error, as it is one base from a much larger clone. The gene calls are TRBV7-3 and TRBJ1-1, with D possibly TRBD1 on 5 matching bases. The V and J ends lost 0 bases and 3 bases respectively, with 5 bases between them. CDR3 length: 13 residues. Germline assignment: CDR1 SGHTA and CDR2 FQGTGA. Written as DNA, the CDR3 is TGTGCCAGCAGCTTAACAGGGGACACTGAAGCTTTCTTT. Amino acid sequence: CASSLTGDTEAFF.

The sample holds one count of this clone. CDR3 DNA: TGTGCCAGCAGCTCCTTTCCGGGACAGGCCTACGAGCAGTACTTC. Translation: CASSSFPGQAYEQYF. The V call is TRBV7-6, the J call TRBJ2-7; 8 bases line up with TRBD1. The CDR3 runs 15 residues. Germline V gives CDR1 SGHVS, CDR2 FNYEAQ. Germline trimming cut 4 bases from V and 2 bases from J; bases unmatched to any gene: 7.

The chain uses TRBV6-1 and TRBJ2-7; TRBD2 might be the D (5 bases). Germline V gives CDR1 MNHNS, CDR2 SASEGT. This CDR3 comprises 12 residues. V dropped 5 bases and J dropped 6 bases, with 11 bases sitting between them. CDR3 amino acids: CASSLGMTEQYF. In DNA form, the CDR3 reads TGTGCCAGCAGTCTCGGGATGACCGAGCAGTACTTC.

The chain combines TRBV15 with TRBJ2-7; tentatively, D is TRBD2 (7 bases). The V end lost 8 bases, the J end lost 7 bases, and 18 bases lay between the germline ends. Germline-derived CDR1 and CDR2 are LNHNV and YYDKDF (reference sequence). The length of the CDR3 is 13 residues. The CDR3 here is CATGSGGAGEQYF. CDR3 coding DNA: TGTGCCACCGGTTCGGGGGGCGCCGGGGAGCAGTACTTC.

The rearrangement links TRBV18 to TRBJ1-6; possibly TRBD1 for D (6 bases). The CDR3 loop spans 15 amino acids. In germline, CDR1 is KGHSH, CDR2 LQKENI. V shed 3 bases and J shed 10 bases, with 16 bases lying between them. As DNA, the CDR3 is TGTGCCAGCTCACCTGCATCGGGGGCAGCCTCACCCCTCCACTTT. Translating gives CASSPASGAASPLHF.

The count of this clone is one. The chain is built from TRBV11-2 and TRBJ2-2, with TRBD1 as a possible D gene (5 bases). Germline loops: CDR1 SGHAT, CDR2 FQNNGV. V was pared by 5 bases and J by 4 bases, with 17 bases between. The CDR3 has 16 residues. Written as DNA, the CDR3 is TGTGCCAGCAGCGCCCCCGCCCAGGGTTTCACCGGGGAGCTGTTTTTT. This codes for CASSAPAQGFTGELFF.

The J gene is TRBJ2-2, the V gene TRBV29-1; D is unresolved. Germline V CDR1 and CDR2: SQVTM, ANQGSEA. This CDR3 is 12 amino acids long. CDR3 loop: CSAMGIAGELFF. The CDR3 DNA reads TGCAGTGCTATGGGAATTGCCGGGGAGCTGTTTTTT.

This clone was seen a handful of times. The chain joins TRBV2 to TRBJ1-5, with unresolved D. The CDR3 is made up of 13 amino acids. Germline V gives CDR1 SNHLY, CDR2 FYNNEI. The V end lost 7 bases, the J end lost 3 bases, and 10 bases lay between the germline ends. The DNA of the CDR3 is TGTGCCAGCACGGAGGGAGTCAATCAGCCCCAGCATTTT. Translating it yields CASTEGVNQPQHF.

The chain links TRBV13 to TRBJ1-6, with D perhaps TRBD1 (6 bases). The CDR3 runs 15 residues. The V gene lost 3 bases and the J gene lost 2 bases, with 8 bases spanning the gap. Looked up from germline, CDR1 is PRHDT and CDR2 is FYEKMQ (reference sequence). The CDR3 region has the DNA TGTGCCAGCAGCTTTACAGGGACCTATAATTCACCCCTCCACTTT. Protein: CASSFTGTYNSPLHF.

CDR3 in amino acids: CAISEPGGEETQYF. The CDR3 bases are TGTGCCATCAGTGAACCAGGGGGAGAAGAGACCCAGTACTTC. V is TRBV10-3 and J is TRBJ2-5; 7 positions match TRBD1. In germline, CDR1 is ENHRY, CDR2 SYGVKD. J was trimmed by 3 bases and V by 3 bases; bases with no gene match: 4. This CDR3 comprises 14 residues.

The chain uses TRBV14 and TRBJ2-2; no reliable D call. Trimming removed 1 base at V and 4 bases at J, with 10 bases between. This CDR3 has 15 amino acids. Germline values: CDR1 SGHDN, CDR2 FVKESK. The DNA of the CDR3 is TGTGCCAGCAGCCAAGGGGCGTTAGGCACCGGGGAGCTGTTTTTT. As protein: CASSQGALGTGELFF.

Written as DNA, the CDR3 is TGTGCCAGCAGCGTCTCTAGCGGGGGAGCCAAAAACATTCAGTACTTC. Amino acid sequence: CASSVSSGGAKNIQYF. This chain links TRBV13 with TRBJ2-4, with 10 bases lining up with TRBD2. With 5 bases clipped from V and 0 bases from J, the junction kept 4 bases outside the gene matches. The CDR3 has 16 amino acids. Germline V gene data show CDR1 as PRHDT and CDR2 as FYEKMQ (reference sequence). Supplemented by reference TRBV13 and TRBJ2-4, the full variable domain reads AAGVIQSPRHLIKEKRETATLKCYPIPRHDTVYWYQQGPGQDPQFLISFYEKMQSDKGSIPDRFSAQQFSDYHSELNMSSLELGDSALYFCASSVSSGGAKNIQYFGAGTRLSVL.

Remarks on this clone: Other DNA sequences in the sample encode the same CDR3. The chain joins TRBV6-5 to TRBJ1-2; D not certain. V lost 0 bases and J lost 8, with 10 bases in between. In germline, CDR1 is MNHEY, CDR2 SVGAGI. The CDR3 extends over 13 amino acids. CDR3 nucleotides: TGTGCCAGCAGTTACTCCGAAGGCCGCGGCTACACCTTC. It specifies CASSYSEGRGYTF.

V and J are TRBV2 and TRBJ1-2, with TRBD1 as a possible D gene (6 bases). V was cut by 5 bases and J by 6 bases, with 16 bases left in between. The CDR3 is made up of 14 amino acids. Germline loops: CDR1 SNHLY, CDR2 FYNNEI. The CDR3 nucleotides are TGTGCCAGCAGTCCGAACATGGGGGCCCATGGCTACACCTTC. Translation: CASSPNMGAHGYTF.

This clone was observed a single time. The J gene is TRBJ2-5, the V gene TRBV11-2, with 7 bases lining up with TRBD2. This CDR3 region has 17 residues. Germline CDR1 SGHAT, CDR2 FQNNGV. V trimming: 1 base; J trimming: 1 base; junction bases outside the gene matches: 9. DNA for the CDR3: TGTGCCAGCAGCTTAGTCCAGGGCGGGGAGGGCCAAGAGACCCAGTACTTC. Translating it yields CASSLVQGGEGQETQYF.

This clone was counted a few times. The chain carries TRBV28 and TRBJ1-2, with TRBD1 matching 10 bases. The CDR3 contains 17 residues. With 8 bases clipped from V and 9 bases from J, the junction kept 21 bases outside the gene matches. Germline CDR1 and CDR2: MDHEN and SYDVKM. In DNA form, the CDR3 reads TGTGCCAGCTCCCTCCACCTCCGGGACAGGGGTGATAGGCGCTACACCTTC. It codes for CASSLHLRDRGDRRYTF.

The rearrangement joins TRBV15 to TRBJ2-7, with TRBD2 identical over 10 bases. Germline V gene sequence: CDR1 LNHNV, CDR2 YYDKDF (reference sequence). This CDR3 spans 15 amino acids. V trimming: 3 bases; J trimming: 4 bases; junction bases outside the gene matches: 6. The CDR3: CATSSERLAGYEQYF. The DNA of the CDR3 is TGTGCCACCAGCAGCGAGAGACTAGCGGGTTACGAGCAGTACTTC.

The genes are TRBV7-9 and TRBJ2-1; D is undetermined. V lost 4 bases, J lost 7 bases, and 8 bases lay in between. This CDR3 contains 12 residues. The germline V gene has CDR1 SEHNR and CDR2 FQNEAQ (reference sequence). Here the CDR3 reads CASSSFGNEQFF. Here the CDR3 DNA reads TGTGCCAGCAGCTCTTTCGGGAATGAGCAGTTCTTC.